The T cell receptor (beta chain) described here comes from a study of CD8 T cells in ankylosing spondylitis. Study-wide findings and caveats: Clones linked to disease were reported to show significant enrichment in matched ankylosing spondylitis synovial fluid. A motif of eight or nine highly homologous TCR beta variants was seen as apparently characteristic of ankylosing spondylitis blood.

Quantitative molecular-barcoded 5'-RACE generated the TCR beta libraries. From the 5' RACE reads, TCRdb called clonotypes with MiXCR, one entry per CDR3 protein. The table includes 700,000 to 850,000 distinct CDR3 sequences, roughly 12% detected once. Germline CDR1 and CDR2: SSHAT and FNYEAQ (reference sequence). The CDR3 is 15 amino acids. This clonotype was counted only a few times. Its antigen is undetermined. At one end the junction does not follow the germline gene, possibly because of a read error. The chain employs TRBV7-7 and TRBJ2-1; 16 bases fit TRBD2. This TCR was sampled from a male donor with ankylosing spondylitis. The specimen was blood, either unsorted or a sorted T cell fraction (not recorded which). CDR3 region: CASSSGLAGGHEQFF. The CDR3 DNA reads TGTGCTAGCAGCTCGGGACTAGCGGGGGGGCATGAGCAGTTCTTC.